This record looks at one TCR beta chain sequence and its context. As originally analysed: Scientists estimated how many nucleated cells there were by amplifying reference gene primers. Produced via immunoSEQ multiplex PCR; TCRdb's table is partial and in-frame only. For V, J and clone size, that table is used; D and trimming come from the DNA. The repertoire holds some 60,000 clones, with 91% as singletons. The source of the sample is a study of blood T cell repertoires in COVID-19. Whole-study context: The origin of the acute and convalescent COVID-19 samples was the United States, Italy and Spain. PBMCs, B-cell-depleted T cells, or T cells were the source of the cDNA or gDNA that made up the material.

The germline CDR1 and CDR2 sequences are SGHTA and FQGTGA. CDR3 length equals 14 residues. The germline V and J ends were trimmed by 6 bases and 5 bases, with 15 bases remaining between them. V gene TRBV7-3 combines with J gene TRBJ2-3; TRBD2 is a possible D gene (7 bases). This TCR came from a man in his sixties with acute or convalescent COVID-19. Sequenced sample: peripheral blood. The CDR3 loop reads CASSSSGGGDTQYF. CDR3 nucleotide sequence: TGTGCCAGCAGTTCTAGCGGAGGGGGAGATACGCAGTATTTT.